This TCR beta chain is drawn from a study of response to subunit inactivated influenza vaccine (dated 2018 in TCRdb). Study-level background: The study used deep quantitative T cell receptor repertoire profiling to track responses to a trivalent subunit inactivated influenza vaccine.

The time point tag for this specimen amounts to: around 42 days after influenza vaccine administration. The investigation overall reported the following: The authors proposed that each seasonal influenza vaccination may bring in only a limited number of new T cells.

Libraries came from RT-PCR. Sequencer: Illumina HiSeq 2500. In TCRdb, the public reads were trimmed at Q25 with fastp and aligned with MiXCR, with productive beta chains retained. For every CDR3 protein sequence, its rows merge into one entry that carries the most common genes and DNA. This sample comprises about 160,000 distinct CDR3 sequences, under 13% of them detected only once. Around an eighth of the sample lies in the top ten. From cysteine to phenylalanine, the CDR3 is 14 amino acids long. The entry retains the CDR3 DNA only, 42 bases that are in frame from base 1. The V end loses 6 bases and the J end loses 6 bases, and a stretch of 20 bases separates them. CDR1 and CDR2 (DFQATT, SNEGSKA) derive from the germline V gene (reference sequence). With regard to this clonotype: The clone's antigen remains unknown. No much larger clone is present one base from it, and per-base qualities are unavailable.

This TCR derives from a man in his forties or fifties who received an inactivated influenza vaccine. Donor details come from another sample of the same person, matched by shared clones. This chain joins TRBV20-1 to TRBJ1-2; D gene: possibly TRBD1, on 6 matching bases. Sequencing was performed on non-naive T cells sorted from PBMCs, taken more than 35 days after vaccination. Explained via the paper, the cell subset or site label denotes: memory T cell fraction. CDR3 protein: CSAGGDTGIHGYTF. The DNA sequence is given as TGCAGTGCGGGGGGGGACACGGGGATCCATGGCTACACCTTC.